The 20 T cell receptor beta chains listed next were all sequenced from one sample in a study of T cell repertoires in cytomegalovirus infection. TCRdb re-called the reads through MiXCR, storing one row per CDR3 protein. The sample includes roughly 310,000 distinct CDR3 sequences, about 29% of them seen just once. No antigen has been identified for these receptors. Sequences were derived from cultured PBMCs, sampled from culture after CMV antigen stimulation. The receptors shown here come from a human donor in good health (CMV status not recorded). Some clones in this sample may be carry-over from other donors' samples.

This clonotype was observed many times. The chain carries TRBV12-3 or TRBV12-4 and TRBJ2-5; 9 positions agree with TRBD1. CDR3 length: 20 amino acids. Germline trimming cut 5 bases from V and 5 bases from J; bases unmatched to any gene: 24. The CDR3 region is CASSKTGTGMDGQRSETQYF. The CDR3, as DNA: TGTGCCAGCAGTAAAACCGGGACAGGGATGGATGGCCAAAGGTCGGAGACCCAGTACTTC.

The rearrangement joins TRBV14 to TRBJ2-1; 8 nucleotides agree with TRBD1. The CDR3 spans 14 residues. The V and J ends lost 3 bases and 7 bases, in that order; junction bases with no gene match: 5. Germline CDR1 SGHDN, CDR2 FVKESK. The CDR3, as DNA: TGTGCCAGCAGCCAGGACAGGGTGTCTAATGAGCAGTTCTTC. Translation gives CASSQDRVSNEQFF. The variable domain in full, completed from reference TRBV14 and TRBJ2-1, reads EAGVTQFPSHSVIEKGQTVTLRCDPISGHDNLYWYRRVMGKEIKFLLHFVKESKQDESGMPNNRFLAERTGGTYSTLKVQPAELEDSGVYFCASSQDRVSNEQFFGPGTRLTVL.

There are many counts of this clonotype. This rearrangement joins TRBV7-2 to TRBJ1-3; D gene uncertain. Trimming removed 1 base from V and 0 bases from J, with 7 bases in between. The CDR3 contains 15 residues. CDR1 is SGHTA, CDR2 FQGNSA, per germline. CDR3 in amino acids: CASSLGGYSGNTIYF. The CDR3 DNA sequence: TGTGCCAGCAGCTTAGGAGGGTACTCTGGAAACACCATATATTTT. Combining the CDR3 with reference TRBV7-2 and TRBJ1-3 gives the whole variable domain GAGVSQSPSNKVTEKGKDVELRCDPISGHTALYWYRQSLGQGLEFLIYFQGNSAPDKSGLPSDRFSAERTGGSVSTLTIQRTQQEDSAVYLCASSLGGYSGNTIYFGEGSWLTVV.

The chain's CDR3 is CASSQAQGARDTQYF. The CDR3 DNA reads as TGTGCCAGCAGCCAGGCACAGGGGGCTAGGGATACGCAGTATTTT. This chain links TRBV4-2 with TRBJ2-3; 9 bases align to TRBD1. Germline V CDR1 and CDR2: LGHNA, YNFKEQ. The CDR3 consists of 15 residues. With 3 bases clipped from V and 6 bases from J, the junction kept 7 bases outside the gene matches.

A few counts support this clonotype. This chain joins TRBV6-1 and TRBJ1-1; the D gene is possibly TRBD1 (5 bases). Trimming removed 7 bases from V and 1 base from J, with 10 bases in between. The CDR3 length is 13 residues. Germline V gives CDR1 MNHNS, CDR2 SASEGT. CDR3 protein: CASKIQGNTEAFF. The CDR3 DNA reads TGTGCCAGCAAAATTCAGGGGAACACTGAAGCTTTCTTT.

This clonotype was observed a few times. The CDR3 bases are TGTGCCAGCACCGGACACCTCGGCTCCTACGAGCAGTACTTC. Its protein product is CASTGHLGSYEQYF. This chain joins TRBV27 and TRBJ2-7; D is perhaps TRBD1 (5 bases). CDR3 length: 14 amino acids. Trimming cost V 7 bases and J 0 bases, with 13 bases left between them. Germline assignment: CDR1 MNHEY and CDR2 SMNVEV (reference sequence).

This clonotype was seen more than once but under ten times. The chain couples TRBV27 to TRBJ2-7; 13 bases match TRBD2. The germline gives CDR1 MNHEY, CDR2 SMNVEV (reference sequence). With 4 bases clipped from V and 1 base from J, the junction kept 7 bases outside the gene matches. This CDR3 region has 17 residues. The CDR3 DNA reads as TGTGCCAGCAGTTCGTACGGGACTAGCGGGGTATCCTACGAGCAGTACTTC. Encoded protein: CASSSYGTSGVSYEQYF.

The J gene is TRBJ2-3, the V gene TRBV24-1; 11 bases map to TRBD2. V lost 4 bases to trimming and J lost 5 bases; unmatched junction nucleotides: 7. This CDR3 comprises 16 residues. The germline V gene has CDR1 KGHDR and CDR2 SFDVKD. CDR3 in DNA: TGTGCCACCAGTGACCTGACTAGCGGGGCAGGAGATACGCAGTATTTT. As protein: CATSDLTSGAGDTQYF.

This clonotype was detected a few times. This chain connects TRBV7-9 to TRBJ2-1, with D possibly being TRBD1 (6 bases). CDR1 is SEHNR and CDR2 is FQNEAQ in the germline V gene (reference sequence). This CDR3 is 15 amino acids long. The ends were cut back, 1 base at V and 10 bases at J, with 17 bases in the middle. The CDR3 region is CASSLGSPQDREQFF. CDR3 nucleotide sequence: TGTGCCAGCAGCTTAGGTTCACCCCAAGACAGGGAGCAGTTCTTC.

The J gene is TRBJ1-5, the V gene TRBV6-6, with D hard to call. The length of the CDR3 is 13 residues. V was pared by 5 bases and J by 5 bases, with 10 bases between. From germline, CDR1 is MNHNY and CDR2 SVGAGI (reference sequence). The CDR3 reads CASSDGPHQPQHF. The CDR3 DNA reads TGTGCCAGCAGTGATGGACCTCATCAGCCCCAGCATTTT.

The chain uses TRBV4-1 and TRBJ1-2; D is uncertain. The V gene's germline CDR1 is MGHRA and CDR2 YSYEKL. Trimming took 0 bases from V and 0 from J, leaving 11 bases between them. The CDR3 totals 16 residues. This chain's CDR3 is CASSQDISGANYGYTF. DNA for the CDR3: TGCGCCAGCAGCCAAGATATTTCAGGAGCTAACTATGGCTACACCTTC.

This clonotype was found a few times. This chain joins TRBV20-1 and TRBJ1-1, with 8 bases lining up with TRBD1. This CDR3 spans 15 amino acids. Germline CDR1 reads DFQATT; CDR2 reads SNEGSKA (reference sequence). Trimming at V came to 3 bases and at J to 2 bases, leaving 8 bases not matched to a gene. Here the CDR3 reads CSASGGQELNTEAFF. CDR3 nucleotide sequence: TGCAGTGCTAGTGGGGGACAGGAATTAAACACTGAAGCTTTCTTT.

The chain combines TRBV6-5 with TRBJ2-1; D is perhaps TRBD2 (6 bases). Trimming stripped 4 bases from V and 3 bases from J, with 13 bases between. CDR1 is MNHEY and CDR2 is SVGAGI in the germline V gene. The CDR3 runs 15 residues. This chain's CDR3 is CASSLAEEGYNEQFF. The CDR3 DNA reads TGTGCCAGCAGTTTAGCGGAAGAGGGCTACAATGAGCAGTTCTTC.

The rearrangement uses TRBV7-2 and TRBJ1-6; 7 nucleotides align to TRBD1. The CDR3 consists of 19 residues. V dropped 0 bases and J dropped 1; count of bases not matched to a gene: 9. In germline, CDR1 is SGHTA, CDR2 FQGNSA. Written as DNA, the CDR3 is TGTGCCAGCAGCTTAGCGGGGACAGTCCTCCAGTCCTATAATTCACCCCTCCACTTT. This encodes CASSLAGTVLQSYNSPLHF.

The V call is TRBV5-6, the J call TRBJ1-1; D is undetermined. CDR1 and CDR2 (germline): SGHDT, YYEEEE. The CDR3 totals 15 residues. The V gene lost 2 bases and the J gene lost 4 bases, with 15 bases spanning the gap. CDR3 DNA sequence: TGTGCCAGCAGCTTCCGGGTCGGGCGGATCACTGAAGCTTTCTTT. This codes for CASSFRVGRITEAFF. Complete variable domain (other parts from reference TRBV5-6 and TRBJ1-1): DAGVTQSPTHLIKTRGQQVTLRCSPKSGHDTVSWYQQALGQGPQFIFQYYEEEERQRGNFPDRFSGHQFPNYSSELNVNALLLGDSALYLCASSFRVGRITEAFFGQGTRLTVV.

This clonotype was detected a few times. The chain carries TRBV7-6 and TRBJ2-2; the D is unclear. Looked up from germline, CDR1 is SGHVS and CDR2 is FNYEAQ. The CDR3 sequence is 12 residues long. Between the trimmed V and J ends, which lost 6 bases and 1 base, there was a span of 3 bases. The CDR3: CASRLNTGELFF. The CDR3 nucleotides are TGTGCCAGCAGATTGAACACCGGGGAGCTGTTTTTT.

The rearrangement uses TRBV6-6 and TRBJ2-7; D remains ambiguous. Germline V gene lookup returns CDR1 MNHNY and CDR2 SVGAGI (reference sequence). The V gene lost 5 bases and the J gene lost 3 bases, with 11 bases spanning the gap. This CDR3 has 13 amino acids. The CDR3 loop reads CASSVPNGYEQYF. The CDR3 coding sequence is TGTGCCAGCAGTGTCCCTAATGGCTACGAGCAGTACTTC.

Only a few counts were recorded for this clonotype. V gene TRBV7-6 combines with J gene TRBJ1-4; TRBD1 is a possible D gene (5 bases). V lost 10 bases to trimming and J lost 7 bases, with 19 bases between them. CDR1 is SGHVS and CDR2 is FNYEAQ in the germline V gene. The CDR3 is made up of 14 amino acids. Here the CDR3 DNA reads TGTGCCACTACCACGGCAGGGTCGAGTGAAAAACTGTTTTTT. Its translation: CATTTAGSSEKLFF.

V is TRBV18 and J is TRBJ2-2; D call uncertain. The germline V and J ends were trimmed by 4 bases and 5 bases, with 11 bases remaining between them. In germline, CDR1 is KGHSH, CDR2 LQKENI. The length of the CDR3 is 14 residues. The CDR3 DNA reads as TGTGCCAGCTCACTTGCTGGTTCAACCGGGGAGCTGTTTTTT. As protein: CASSLAGSTGELFF.

This clonotype was counted ten times or more. The chain joins TRBV5-6 to TRBJ2-1, with unresolved D. The CDR3 has 12 residues. The germline V gene has CDR1 SGHDT and CDR2 YYEEEE. Trimming took off 4 bases at V and 13 bases at J, with 15 bases between the two ends. The CDR3 DNA reads TGTGCCAGCAGCCCCCTTAAGAAACCCCAGTTCTTC. Translated, it gives CASSPLKKPQFF.